The TCR beta chain described here comes from a study of blood T cell repertoires in COVID-19. CDR1 and CDR2 from the germline V gene are SEHNR and FQNEAQ (reference sequence). CDR3 length: 12 residues. V was pared by 5 bases and J by 4 bases, with 1 base of the junction left unmatched. Generated by immunoSEQ multiplex PCR, the TCRdb table keeps only in-frame clones and is missing some. The data contain some 140,000 clones, around 88% of them seen just once; the ten biggest clones take up around 17%. This clonotype originated in a woman aged 45-59 years who had recovered from COVID-19. V and J are TRBV7-9 and TRBJ2-7; the match to TRBD2 covers 8 bases. Specimen: peripheral blood. CDR3 in amino acids: CASSPGGYEQYF. In DNA form, the CDR3 reads TGTGCCAGCAGCCCGGGGGGGTACGAGCAGTACTTC.